The sequence of this TCR beta chain was determined in a study of regulatory T cells in long-lasting Graves disease. Study results and caveats: Peripheral blood, not thyroid tissue, was the sole material studied. Newly diagnosed Graves' patients exceeded persistent ones in TCR diversity. The study found TRBV28, TRBJ1-2 and TRBJ2-5 favored in persistent disease.

As for time point: persistent/refractory GD, antithyroid drugs over 5 years with positive TRAb. After RNA was extracted from PBMCs, the TCR library was made from it. To note about this clonotype: Its antigen is undetermined.

The CDR3 has 11 amino acids. The V gene's germline CDR1 is DFQATT and CDR2 SNEGSKA (reference sequence). The V end lost 0 bases, the J end lost 3 bases, and 3 bases lay between the germline ends. Researchers made TCR beta libraries by using iRepertoire HTBI primers and running Arm-PCR on CDR3 regions. TCRdb reanalysed the multiplex PCR reads using MiXCR and keeps one entry per CDR3 protein. Among approximately 360,000 distinct CDR3 sequences, roughly 24% were seen once, and the ten largest hold approximately 30%. The clonotype originates from a woman aged 35 to 49 with Graves disease. The J gene is TRBJ2-7, the V gene TRBV20-1; D gene unclear. Source: peripheral blood mononuclear cells (PBMCs), taken when the disease was refractory, from a patient treated with antithyroid drugs. The CDR3 region has the DNA TGCAGTGCTAGAGACGACTACGAGCAGTACTTC. It is translated as CSARDDYEQYF.